This record covers a single TCR beta chain. There is no known antigen for this receptor. No base qualities exist here, and no much larger clone lies one base off it. From the cysteine up to the phenylalanine, the CDR3 has a length of 12 residues. Only the CDR3 region is kept as DNA, spanning 36 bases read in frame from base 1. Looking up the germline V gene yields CDR1 KGHSH and CDR2 LQKENI. Between the V and J ends, shortened by 6 bases and 3 bases respectively, the junction contains 8 bases. This record belongs to a study of beta chain features in type 1 diabetes (dated by TCRdb to the late 2010s). Looking at the study overall: No differences in mean age, gender distribution, total cell number or subset yield were found between patients and healthy donors. A total of roughly 98,000,000 sorted cells were examined across all samples, and RNA yield correlated strongly with the number of cells per subset. In the study, recently diagnosed type 1 diabetes patients and matched healthy donors were compared on the TCRB repertoires of their sorted circulating CD4+ T cell subsets. Naive and central memory subsets were obtained from all 30 or so donors, but regulatory and stem cell-like memory subsets were isolated from only 8 patients and roughly 8 healthy donors. Study-wide conclusions, independent of this receptor: Because the HLA sub-analyses included only small numbers of individuals, any influence of HLA type on TCRB rearrangement was left unresolved. Naive, central memory and regulatory TCRB repertoires appeared more similar among patients than among healthy donors. In all four CD4+ subsets, TCRB CDR3 length was moderately but significantly shorter in type 1 diabetes patients. PCR may preferentially amplify shorter templates, but because patient and control samples were amplified and corrected together, any resulting skew would affect both groups equally. Sequencing cDNA rather than genomic DNA could over-represent highly expressing activated cells, although activation and CD3 levels did not differ between groups. Patients with type 1 diabetes made fewer insertions and deleted more nucleotides at VDJ recombination sites, implying thymic rearrangement abnormalities.

The entire isolated RNA was reverse transcribed using the High Capacity cDNA Reverse Transcription Kit, and thus expressed TCRB transcripts were sequenced. Deep immunoSEQ sequencing was applied to naive, central memory and regulatory T cell samples, giving an average of approximately 4 million total reads per sample. After sorted cells were lysed in RLT buffer, RNA was extracted with DNase-treated RNeasy Micro or Mini kits, with the choice depending on cell number. To prevent cross-contamination, every cell subset was processed on its own, while patient and healthy donor samples were processed together. TCRB sequences were amplified from cDNA with the immunoSEQ multiplex PCR, producing 87-bp fragments spanning the CDR3 region. Sequencing of the amplicons was done on the Illumina HiSeq platform. The original pipeline was this. Synthetic template baselines were used to correct PCR bias computationally, reads within Hamming distance 2 were collapsed together, and singletons that could not be merged were discarded. Reads were aligned against IMGT to assign V, D and J genes, CDR3 length and insertions or deletions at six rearrangement sites. Within each subset, clonotype counts were normalized to the number of sorted cells before true diversity and Gini coefficients were calculated with the tcR R package. The overlap coefficient, calculated on TCRB nucleotide sequences, was used to quantify repertoire sharing. As a proxy for the pre-selection repertoire, out-of-frame TCRB sequences from naive cells were analyzed. Sourced from immuneACCESS, this table was stored by TCRdb with only in-frame sequences that have V and J called. A share of the clones is absent; for the studies checked, an unresolved V gene accounts for under half, and the remainder has no known explanation. V, J and clone size are taken as reported in that table, and D and trimming were inferred from the DNA itself. The sample data list about 360,000 clones, and 10% to 15% of these were observed just once. The ten largest clones add up to roughly 0.015% of the sample.

A single peripheral blood draw of around 120 mL on average was collected from each donor into heparinised tubes. A BD FACSAria II and a panel including CD45RO, CCR7, CD25, CD127, CD95 and CD27 were used to sort naive, central memory, regulatory and stem cell-like memory CD4+ T cells. Purity was above 95% for every sorted population. PBMCs were isolated right away by Lymphoprep density gradient centrifugation and were stained directly, without culture. Samples were stained and sorted in pairs, with one healthy donor and one patient per experiment, so that batch effects were minimized. The receptor's source is a man younger than 30 in good health. The chain couples TRBV18 to TRBJ1-2; the best D guess is TRBD1, with 5 bases matching. The sample comprised naive CD4+ T cells from blood. The cell subset or site label here, explained by the study, means: true naive CD4+ T cells. The DNA sequence is TGTGCCAGCTCTACGGGGGACTATGGCTACACCTTC. It translates as CASSTGDYGYTF. With all but the CDR3 taken from the reference TRBV18 and TRBJ1-2 genes, the full variable domain is: NAGVMQNPRHLVRRRGQEARLRCSPMKGHSHVYWYRQLPEEGLKFMVYLQKENIIDESGMPKERFSAEFPKEGPSILRIQQVVRGDSAAYFCASSTGDYGYTFGSGTRLTVV.